The 3 T cell receptor beta chains given below trace back to one sample, sequenced in a study of chemoradiotherapy in HPV16-positive cancers. Assay: immunoSEQ multiplex PCR; the TCRdb copy retains only in-frame clones and omits some. The sample has around 14,000 clones, approximately 91% seen once. The sequencing here drew on blood, taken from a patient who underwent chemoradiotherapy. The source of these receptors is a human donor with HPV-associated anogenital cancer.

The J gene is TRBJ1-1, the V gene TRBV7-8; a possible D gene is TRBD1 (5 bases). V lost 5 bases, J lost 12 bases, and 22 bases lay in between. The CDR3 has 14 amino acids. Germline CDR1 and CDR2: SGHVS and FQNEAQ. In DNA, the CDR3 is TGTGCCAGCAGCGTAACCCCCCAGGGCGGGTCAACTTTCTTT. Translated, it gives CASSVTPQGGSTFF.

As to this clone: The sample contains more than one DNA sequence encoding this CDR3. The chain couples TRBV9 to TRBJ1-1; D remains unclear. Germline CDR1 is SGDLS and CDR2 is YYNGEE. There are 13 residues in the CDR3. The ends were cut back, 2 bases at V and 1 base at J, with 6 bases in the middle. The CDR3 bases are TGTGCCAGCAGCGTGAGCCAGAACACTGAAGCTTTCTTT. Protein product: CASSVSQNTEAFF.

The chain carries TRBV11-3 and TRBJ1-1; 7 bases fit TRBD1. The CDR3 length is 14 residues. The ends lost 6 bases at V and 10 bases at J; junction bases unmatched: 14. In germline, CDR1 is SGHNT, CDR2 YENEEA. Here the CDR3 reads CASRPNLSAGGAFF. In DNA, the CDR3 is TGTGCCAGCAGGCCCAATCTTTCCGCAGGGGGAGCTTTCTTT.